The 4 T cell receptor beta chains below were found in one sample sequenced in a study of T cell responses to AZD1222 COVID-19 vaccine. TCRdb's table, derived via immunoSEQ multiplex PCR, lists solely in-frame clones and lacks some. The table records 40,000 to 65,000 clones, approximately 88% of them present only once. The sequencing here drew on peripheral blood, taken on day 0 of AZD1222 vaccination. The receptor set was obtained from an adult in good health.

V usage is TRBV6-6 and J usage is TRBJ1-1, with 7 bases fitting TRBD1. Germline loops: CDR1 MNHNY, CDR2 SVGAGI (reference sequence). This CDR3 has 15 residues. The V and J ends lost 2 bases and 0 bases, in that order; junction bases with no gene match: 3. CDR3 in amino acids: CASSYRGQVNTEAFF. The CDR3 nucleotides are TGTGCCAGCAGTTACCGTGGACAGGTGAACACTGAAGCTTTCTTT.

The chain carries TRBV5-4 and TRBJ1-3; 7 bases align to TRBD1. V was pared by 0 bases and J by 8 bases, with 2 bases of the junction left unmatched. Germline CDR1 is SGHNT and CDR2 is YYREEE (reference sequence). The CDR3 is 13 residues long. This CDR3 is CASSLDRGDTIYF. The CDR3 nucleotides are TGTGCCAGCAGCTTGGACAGGGGAGACACCATATATTTT. The entire variable domain, with the rest obtained from reference TRBV5-4 and TRBJ1-3, is as follows: ETGVTQSPTHLIKTRGQQVTLRCSSQSGHNTVSWYQQALGQGPQFIFQYYREEENGRGNFPPRFSGLQFPNYSSELNVNALELDDSALYLCASSLDRGDTIYFGEGSWLTVV.

This chain joins TRBV11-2 and TRBJ2-5, with TRBD1 identical over 8 bases. V was clipped by 6 bases and J by 1 base; unmatched bases: 4. Per the germline V gene, CDR1 is SGHAT and CDR2 is FQNNGV. The length of the CDR3 is 14 residues. This CDR3 reads CASRVDRGQETQYF. CDR3 bases: TGTGCCAGCAGGGTAGACAGGGGCCAAGAGACCCAGTACTTC.

The chain couples TRBV6-2 or TRBV6-3 to TRBJ2-5; a weak D match, TRBD2 (8 bases). Trimming shortened V by 6 bases and J by 4 bases, and 21 bases separated the two germline ends. The CDR3 runs to 16 residues. Germline assignment: CDR1 MNHEY and CDR2 SVGEGT. The DNA for the CDR3 is TGTGCCAGCAGCGTCGAGGGGGCTGCGGGGGGAGAGACCCAGTACTTC. Translating gives CASSVEGAAGGETQYF.